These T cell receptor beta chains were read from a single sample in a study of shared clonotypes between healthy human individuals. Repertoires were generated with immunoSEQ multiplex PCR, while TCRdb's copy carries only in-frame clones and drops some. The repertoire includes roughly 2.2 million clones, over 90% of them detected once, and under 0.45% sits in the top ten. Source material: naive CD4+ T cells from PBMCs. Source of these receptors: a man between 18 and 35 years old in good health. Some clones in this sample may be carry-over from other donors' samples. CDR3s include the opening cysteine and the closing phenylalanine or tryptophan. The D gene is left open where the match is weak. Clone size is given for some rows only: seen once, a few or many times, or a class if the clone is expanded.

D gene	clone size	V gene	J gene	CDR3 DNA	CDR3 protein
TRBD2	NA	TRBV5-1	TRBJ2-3	TGCGCCAGCAGCTCTGTAGCGGGAGATTCGACAGATACGCAGTATTTT	CASSSVAGDSTDTQYF
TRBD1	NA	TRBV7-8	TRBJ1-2	TGTGCCAGCAGCTCCCTAGGACAGGGGCACTATGGCTACACCTTC	CASSSLGQGHYGYTF
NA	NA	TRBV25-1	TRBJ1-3	TGTGCCAGCAGTGAATTGGCAGGTCGTGGAAACACCATATATTTT	CASSELAGRGNTIYF
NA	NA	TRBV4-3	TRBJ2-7	TGCGCCAGCAGCCAAGACAGGGGACTCGGAGTCAAGCAGTACTTC	CASSQDRGLGVKQYF
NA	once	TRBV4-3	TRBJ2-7	TGCGCCAGCAGCCAAGGAACAGGGACCTACGAGCAGTACTTC	CASSQGTGTYEQYF
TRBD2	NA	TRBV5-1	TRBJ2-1	TGCGCCAGCAGCCGGACTAGCGGGATGGTCAATGAGCAGTTCTTC	CASSRTSGMVNEQFF
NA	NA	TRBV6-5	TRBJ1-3	TGTGCCAGCAGTTACTCGATGGGCTCTGGAAACACCATATATTTT	CASSYSMGSGNTIYF
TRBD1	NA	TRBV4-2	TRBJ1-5	TGTGCCAGCAGCCAAGGGCAGGGGGGTCAGCCCCAGCATTTT	CASSQGQGGQPQHF
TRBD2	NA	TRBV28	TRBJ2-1	TGTGCCAGCAGTCCCACTAGCGGCTACAATGAGCAGTTCTTC	CASSPTSGYNEQFF
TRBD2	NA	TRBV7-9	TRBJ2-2	TGTGCCAGCACCCTAGCTTTGGGACTAGCGGTCACCGGGGAGCTGTTTTTT	CASTLALGLAVTGELFF
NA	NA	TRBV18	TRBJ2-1	TGTGCCAGCTCACCAAGGGGCGCGGAGCAGTTCTTC	CASSPRGAEQFF
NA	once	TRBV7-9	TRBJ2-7	TGTGCCAGCAGCGTGAGTCTAGGGCAGGGATACGAGCAGTACTTC	CASSVSLGQGYEQYF
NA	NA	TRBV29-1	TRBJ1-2	TGCAGCGTTGTTCGCCAGGGAAAGACGGGCGGCTACACCTTC	CSVVRQGKTGGYTF
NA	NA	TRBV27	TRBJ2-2	TGTGCCAGCAGTTTATTCTCTCAGGGAGCGAACACCGGGGAGCTGTTTTTT	CASSLFSQGANTGELFF
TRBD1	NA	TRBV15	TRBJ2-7	TGTGCCACGGGACAGGGGAACGAGCAGTACTTC	CATGQGNEQYF
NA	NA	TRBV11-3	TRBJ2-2	TGTGCCAGCAGCTTACAGGGCGGTATGAACACCGGGGAGCTGTTTTTT	CASSLQGGMNTGELFF
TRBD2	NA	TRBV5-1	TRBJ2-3	TGCGCCAGCAGCGGGGGACTAGCGGTCACAGATACGCAGTATTTT	CASSGGLAVTDTQYF
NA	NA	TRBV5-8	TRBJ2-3	TGTGCCAGCAGCATATTTAGCGGATACACAGATACGCAGTATTTT	CASSIFSGYTDTQYF
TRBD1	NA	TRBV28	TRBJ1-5	TGTGCCAGCAGTCTCGGGGACAGGGGGCGCAGTCAGCCCCAGCATTTT	CASSLGDRGRSQPQHF
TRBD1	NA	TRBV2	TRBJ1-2	TGTGCCAGCAGAACCGAGACAGGGCACGGGGATGGCTACACCTTC	CASRTETGHGDGYTF